The 17 T cell receptor beta chains given below trace back to one sample, sequenced in a study of blood T cell repertoires in COVID-19 (dated by TCRdb to the early 2020s). The library was obtained by the immunoSEQ multiplex PCR assay. Not all clones reach the TCRdb copy of this immuneACCESS table, which keeps in-frame sequences only. Checked studies attribute under half of the gap to unresolved V genes and leave the rest unexplained. This sample lists 650,000 to 800,000 clones; 75% to 90% were detected once. The top ten hold under 0.3% of the sample. The material sequenced was peripheral blood. These receptors came from a woman under 30 with acute or convalescent COVID-19.

The rearrangement joins TRBV19 to TRBJ1-4; no firm D call. V was pared by 5 bases and J by 6 bases, with 16 bases between. The CDR3 extends over 15 amino acids. In germline, CDR1 is LNHDA, CDR2 SQIVND (reference sequence). This chain's CDR3 is CASSPSRKRDEKLFF. The CDR3 DNA reads TGTGCCAGTAGTCCTAGTCGGAAGAGGGATGAAAAACTGTTTTTT.

The chain couples TRBV6-1 to TRBJ1-1; 9 bases are shared with TRBD1. CDR1 is MNHNS, CDR2 SASEGT, per germline. V lost 1 base to trimming and J lost 6 bases; unmatched junction nucleotides: 0. CDR3 length: 13 residues. The CDR3 reads CASSEGDRAEAFF. The CDR3 DNA sequence: TGTGCCAGCAGTGAAGGGGACAGGGCTGAAGCTTTCTTT.

The chain is built from TRBV6-5 and TRBJ2-7; possibly TRBD1 for D (5 bases). Trimming shortened V by 3 bases and J by 6 bases, and 12 bases separated the two germline ends. Germline V gene data show CDR1 as MNHEY and CDR2 as SVGAGI. The CDR3 has 13 residues. The CDR3 is CASSYREQVEQYF. Written as DNA, the CDR3 is TGTGCCAGCAGTTATAGGGAACAGGTCGAGCAGTACTTC.

This chain joins TRBV24-1 and TRBJ2-3; TRBD1 might be the D (6 bases). This CDR3 is 13 amino acids long. Germline CDR1 KGHDR, CDR2 SFDVKD. Trimming shortened V by 7 bases and J by 7 bases, and 14 bases separated the two germline ends. CDR3 sequence reads: CATRDRSLYTQYF. CDR3 coding DNA: TGTGCCACCAGGGACAGAAGCCTTTATACGCAGTATTTT.

V gene TRBV2 combines with J gene TRBJ1-1, with unresolved D. Looked up from germline, CDR1 is SNHLY and CDR2 is FYNNEI. CDR3 length: 15 amino acids. Trimming shortened V by 8 bases and J by 1 base, and 17 bases separated the two germline ends. The CDR3 nucleotides are TGTGCCAGCTACGTCCGGGGAAGCACGAACACTGAAGCTTTCTTT. Its protein product is CASYVRGSTNTEAFF.

The chain links TRBV5-4 to TRBJ2-3, with 7 bases identical to TRBD1. Germline V lookup: CDR1 SGHNT, CDR2 YYREEE (reference sequence). The CDR3 covers 16 residues. The V and J ends lost 1 base and 0 bases, in that order; junction bases with no gene match: 5. CDR3 residues: CASSLLGGLSTDTQYF. CDR3 in DNA: TGTGCCAGCAGCTTGCTAGGGGGCCTTAGCACAGATACGCAGTATTTT.

V and J are TRBV29-1 and TRBJ1-2; D is ambiguous. This CDR3 comprises 12 residues. V was clipped by 7 bases and J by 8 bases, with 17 bases between them. The germline V gene encodes CDR1 SQVTM and CDR2 ANQGSEA. The CDR3 bases are TGCAGCGCCGGCGGGCCAACGAGGGGCTACACCTTC. It encodes CSAGGPTRGYTF. The full variable domain, in which reference TRBV29-1 and TRBJ1-2 provide the parts outside the CDR3, is SAVISQKPSRDICQRGTSLTIQCQVDSQVTMMFWYRQQPGQSLTLIATANQGSEATYESGFVIDKFPISRPNLTFSTLTVSNMSPEDSSIYLCSAGGPTRGYTFGSGTRLTVV.

The chain employs TRBV9 and TRBJ1-2; TRBD1 aligns across 10 bases. The trim removed 4 bases at V and 4 bases at J, leaving 13 bases unmatched. Germline CDR1 reads SGDLS; CDR2 reads YYNGEE. The CDR3 is 17 amino acids. The chain's CDR3 is CASSPTGTGALSYGYTF. The DNA of the CDR3 is TGTGCCAGCAGCCCCACCGGGACAGGGGCTTTAAGCTATGGCTACACCTTC.

The chain couples TRBV28 to TRBJ2-4, with a tentative D call TRBD2 (6 bases). The CDR3 length is 16 residues. Trimming removed 3 bases from V and 5 bases from J, with 17 bases in between. Germline V gene lookup returns CDR1 MDHEN and CDR2 SYDVKM. CDR3 loop: CASSFGSRGIQNIQYF. The CDR3 coding sequence is TGTGCCAGCAGTTTTGGATCCCGGGGGATCCAAAACATTCAGTACTTC.

The genes are TRBV5-1 and TRBJ2-3; the match to TRBD2 covers 8 bases. CDR1 is SGHRS, CDR2 YFSETQ, per germline. CDR3 length: 16 amino acids. V was clipped by 0 bases and J by 2 bases; unmatched bases: 5. CDR3 in DNA: TGCGCCAGCAGCTTGGTTAGCGGGGCCAACACAGATACGCAGTATTTT. Protein sequence: CASSLVSGANTDTQYF.

This clone was recorded once. The chain employs TRBV19 and TRBJ1-1; perhaps TRBD1 as D (5 bases). V shed 1 base and J shed 1 base, with 10 bases lying between them. Germline V gene data show CDR1 as LNHDA and CDR2 as SQIVND (reference sequence). The CDR3 contains 15 residues. DNA of the CDR3: TGTGCCAGTAGTATAGTTCCCAGGGAGAACACTGAAGCTTTCTTT. Its translation: CASSIVPRENTEAFF.

The rearrangement uses TRBV3-1 (or the pseudogene TRBV3-2) and TRBJ2-7, with 7 bases aligning to TRBD1. The ends lost 0 bases at V and 5 bases at J; junction bases unmatched: 10. The germline V gene has CDR1 LGHDT and CDR2 YNNKEL (reference sequence). The CDR3 loop spans 16 amino acids. CDR3 nucleotides: TGTGCCAGCAGCCAAGAAATTCGGCAGGGGGTTAACGAGCAGTACTTC. Residues: CASSQEIRQGVNEQYF.

This chain links TRBV15 with TRBJ1-1; no clear D gene. The length of the CDR3 is 14 residues. Germline CDR1 is LNHNV and CDR2 is YYDKDF (reference sequence). Between the trimmed V and J ends, which lost 1 base and 8 bases, there was a span of 14 bases. The CDR3 coding sequence is TGTGCCACCAGCAGAGGAACAGCTCTATACGAAGCTTTCTTT. Its translation is CATSRGTALYEAFF.

This clone has only one observation. The chain uses TRBV5-6 and TRBJ2-5; 9 bases line up with TRBD2. Germline loops: CDR1 SGHDT, CDR2 YYEEEE. CDR3 length equals 16 residues. V lost 0 bases and J lost 1; bases outside the gene matches: 4. This CDR3 is CASSLVAGGPQETQYF. The CDR3 DNA follows: TGTGCCAGCAGCTTGGTGGCGGGGGGGCCCCAAGAGACCCAGTACTTC.

This clone has only one observation. The gene calls are TRBV14 and TRBJ2-5; D not certain. Deletions cut 5 bases from V and 5 bases from J, with 9 bases between. The germline gives CDR1 SGHDN, CDR2 FVKESK. CDR3 length: 12 amino acids. The CDR3 DNA is TGTGCCAGCAGCGCGGTCCCCGAGACCCAGTACTTC. This codes for CASSAVPETQYF.

The V and J genes are TRBV7-9 and TRBJ2-7; 7 bases fit TRBD1. Per the germline V gene, CDR1 is SEHNR and CDR2 is FQNEAQ (reference sequence). The CDR3 is made up of 14 amino acids. J lost 2 bases, V lost 6 bases, and 7 bases had no gene match. Here the CDR3 reads CASRPGTAAYEQYF. The CDR3 DNA follows: TGTGCCAGCAGACCCGGGACAGCAGCCTACGAGCAGTACTTC. The full variable domain, with the rest looked up from reference TRBV7-9 and TRBJ2-7, is DTGVSQNPRHKITKRGQNVTFRCDPISEHNRLYWYRQTLGQGPEFLTYFQNEAQLEKSRLLSDRFSAERPKGSFSTLEIQRTEQGDSAMYLCASRPGTAAYEQYFGPGTRLTVT.

V is TRBV4-1 and J is TRBJ2-3, with 7 bases matching TRBD1. Germline lookup yields CDR1 MGHRA and CDR2 YSYEKL. CDR3 length equals 14 residues. V trimming: 1 base; J trimming: 5 bases; junction bases outside the gene matches: 3. The DNA of the CDR3 is TGCGCCAGCAGCCAAGGGCCAGGGGGAGATACGCAGTATTTT. Translated: CASSQGPGGDTQYF.